This TCR beta chain was captured by sequencing in a study of blood T cell repertoires in COVID-19. Study summary: Spain, Italy and the United States supplied samples that represented acute and convalescent COVID-19.

A Seattle source enrolled patients during active infection and followed them longitudinally. The protocol was immunoSEQ multiplex PCR, while the TCRdb copy is restricted to in-frame clones and leaves out a portion. The sample contains roughly 230,000 clones, 85% of which appear only once. The source is a man aged 50-59 years with COVID-19, enrolled during active disease. The sample comprised peripheral blood.

CDR3 bases: TGTGCCAGCAAAGGACAGGGGGCAGAGCAGTACTTC. Its protein is CASKGQGAEQYF. The gene calls are TRBV2 and TRBJ2-7, with 11 positions matching TRBD1. With V trimmed by 7 bases and J by 7 bases, 3 bases remained unmatched. This CDR3 has 12 residues. Germline CDR1 is SNHLY and CDR2 is FYNNEI.